Listed below are T cell receptor beta chains from one sample, sequenced in a study of cytomegalovirus exposure and HLA in healthy donors. Method: immunoSEQ multiplex PCR; TCRdb's copy keeps in-frame clones and lacks some. The table shows about 130,000 clones, with 60% to 85% occurring only once. The sequencing sample was made of PBMCs. Receptor source: a man aged 25-40 years in good health and CMV-seronegative. Both conserved end residues are trimmed from each CDR3. Each record gives: V gene, CDR3 length, J gene, CDR3 protein.

V: TRBV21-1
length: 13
J: TRBJ1-5
CDR3: ASSSQSQAGEPQH

V: TRBV19
length: 13
J: TRBJ2-1
CDR3: ATRIETSGYNEQF

V: TRBV28
length: 13
J: TRBJ2-5
CDR3: ASSPFRRSQETQY

V: TRBV5-6
length: 11
J: TRBJ2-2
CDR3: ASQGTFTGELF

V: TRBV5-8
length: 13
J: TRBJ2-1
CDR3: ASSLGTANYNEQF

V: TRBV6-5
length: 13
J: TRBJ2-7
CDR3: ASSKTGPSSYEQY

V: TRBV19
length: 13
J: TRBJ1-1
CDR3: ASIPWGQGNTEAF

V: TRBV9
length: 13
J: TRBJ1-3
CDR3: ASSDGTVPGNTIY

V: TRBV30
length: 13
J: .
CDR3: AWSPGAGGPYEQY

V: TRBV2
length: 12
J: TRBJ2-7
CDR3: ASSEGAPPYEQY

V: TRBV7-2
length: 14
J: TRBJ1-1
CDR3: ASSTRGGYEDTEAF

V: TRBV7-8
length: 13
J: TRBJ2-5
CDR3: ATGLAGGQGETQY

V: TRBV27
length: 12
J: TRBJ1-5
CDR3: AVSSGFPNQPQH

V: TRBV5-6
length: 11
J: .
CDR3: ASSPGRTYEQY

V: TRBV5-1
length: 18
J: TRBJ2-1
CDR3: ASSHLPGLAGAKGYNEQF

V: TRBV5-1
length: 16
J: TRBJ1-2
CDR3: ASSYSRDRGTGGYGYT

V: TRBV18
length: 17
J: TRBJ2-1
CDR3: ASSPNWDYLSATYNEQF

V: TRBV25-1
length: 13
J: TRBJ2-1
CDR3: ASSEETAPYNEQF

V: TRBV10-2
length: 12
J: TRBJ1-2
CDR3: ASSESPQANGYT

V: TRBV6-4
length: 14
J: TRBJ2-6
CDR3: ASSDSGGTGANGLT

V: TRBV7-7
length: 11
J: TRBJ2-5
CDR3: ASSLGQQETQY

V: TRBV9
length: 12
J: TRBJ1-3
CDR3: ASSGDRAGNTIY

V: TRBV9
length: 14
J: TRBJ2-3
CDR3: ASSVEPGQGTDTQY

V: TRBV30
length: 11
J: TRBJ1-2
CDR3: AWRDSLNYGYT

V: TRBV29-1
length: 15
J: TRBJ1-2
CDR3: SGRSGGDSALNYGYT

V: TRBV5-4
length: 12
J: TRBJ2-1
CDR3: ASSLELANNEQF

V: TRBV10-2
length: 12
J: TRBJ2-5
CDR3: ASSSGQIQETQY

V: TRBV28
length: 11
J: TRBJ1-5
CDR3: AIRRGESEPQH

V: TRBV9
length: 14
J: TRBJ1-1
CDR3: ASSPRDSPMNTEAF

V: TRBV28
length: 10
J: TRBJ1-5
CDR3: ASSLRNQPQH

V: TRBV5-4
length: 15
J: TRBJ2-6
CDR3: AGSAGTGGSGANVLT

V: TRBV5-5
length: 13
J: TRBJ1-6
CDR3: ASIPDAGMNSPLH

V: TRBV28
length: 12
J: TRBJ1-4
CDR3: ASSSRGGNEKLF

V: TRBV5-8
length: 13
J: TRBJ2-1
CDR3: ASSSRGSSYNEQF

V: TRBV7-9
length: 11
J: TRBJ1-1
CDR3: ASSLAGKTEAF

V: TRBV4-2
length: 12
J: TRBJ2-2
CDR3: ASSVGQNTGELF

V: TRBV15
length: 13
J: TRBJ1-2
CDR3: ATSRPEQENQVYT

V: TRBV2
length: 11
J: TRBJ2-7
CDR3: ASGGPDSYEQY

V: TRBV5-6
length: 12
J: TRBJ1-2
CDR3: ASSSPTGEYGYT

V: TRBV9
length: 11
J: TRBJ2-4
CDR3: ASSRTAKNSQY

V: TRBV28
length: 17
J: TRBJ1-5
CDR3: ASSFFVAVSGYQNQPQH

V: TRBV7-2
length: 12
J: TRBJ2-4
CDR3: ASSLTGGQNIQY

V: TRBV2
length: 13
J: TRBJ2-1
CDR3: ASNRLGDSEVGQF

V: TRBV2
length: 11
J: TRBJ1-2
CDR3: ASVPGGNYGYT